This entry lists 12 T cell receptor beta chains sequenced from one sample in a study of T cell clusters in autoimmune cytopenias. Some 38,000 genome equivalents of blood DNA were amplified for TRB. Multiplex touch-down PCR amplified TRB using TRB-A and TRB-B pools in one tube. TCRdb reprocessed the multiplex PCR reads and keeps a single row for each CDR3 protein, giving no DNA. In all, the sample yields around 2,400 distinct CDR3 sequences. Sequenced material: peripheral blood. These receptors were taken from a human donor with an autoimmune cytopenia or autoimmune hepatitis (not recorded which).

Its frequency marks this clonotype as medium-sized. The chain joins TRBV7-6 to TRBJ2-7; TCRdb gives TRBD1 as the D gene, but with no DNA this cannot be confirmed. This CDR3 has 15 amino acids. Germline CDR1 SGHVS, CDR2 FNYEAQ. This CDR3 is CASSFGTGLTYEQYF.

V is TRBV6-2 or TRBV6-3 and J is TRBJ2-3; the D call of TRBD2 rests on TCRdb alone, since no DNA is present to check it. CDR3 length equals 13 residues. CDR1 is MNHEY, CDR2 SVGEGT, per germline. The CDR3 loop is CASGLAGVMSQYF.

The chain recombines TRBV19 with TRBJ2-7; the TCRdb D gene call, TRBD1, has no DNA to confirm it. The CDR3 covers 14 residues. The germline CDR1 and CDR2 sequences are LNHDA and SQIVND (reference sequence). The CDR3 protein is CASTPRTGSYEQYF.

The chain joins TRBV19 to TRBJ2-7; without DNA, the TCRdb call of TRBD1 cannot be checked. CDR1 and CDR2 (germline): LNHDA, SQIVND (reference sequence). The CDR3 covers 13 residues. CDR3 region: CASSDRGFDEQYF.

The chain has TRBV6-1 and TRBJ1-5; as DNA is missing, the TRBD1 call by TCRdb cannot be tested. The CDR3 extends over 14 amino acids. Germline values: CDR1 MNHNS, CDR2 SASEGT. This CDR3 reads CATTGPGGWQPQHF.

The chain combines TRBV7-6 with TRBJ2-5; TCRdb's D call, TRBD1, is unchecked because there is no DNA. Germline V gives CDR1 SGHVS, CDR2 FNYEAQ. The CDR3 totals 14 residues. The CDR3 reads CASSQTGPKETQYF.

This chain links TRBV5-4 with TRBJ2-7; checking the TCRdb D call of TRBD1 is not possible without DNA. The CDR3 spans 15 residues. CDR1 SGHNT and CDR2 YYREEE come from the germline V gene (reference sequence). CDR3 amino acids: CASSQGGTGPYEQYF.

The rearrangement uses TRBV30 and TRBJ2-3; with no DNA, the TCRdb D assignment of TRBD1 cannot be verified. The CDR3 is 13 amino acids. From germline, CDR1 is GTSNPN and CDR2 SVGIG (reference sequence). This CDR3 is CAWRDKGKYTQYF.

V is TRBV7-6 and J is TRBJ2-7; the D gene TCRdb calls, TRBD1, cannot be checked with no DNA. This CDR3 spans 15 amino acids. Looked up from germline, CDR1 is SGHVS and CDR2 is FNYEAQ. The CDR3 sequence is CASSLARGHTYEQYF.

This clonotype is medium-sized by frequency. The chain employs TRBV19 and TRBJ1-6; the TRBD1 assignment by TCRdb is unverifiable without DNA. Germline V lookup: CDR1 LNHDA, CDR2 SQIVND (reference sequence). The CDR3 has 15 residues. CDR3 sequence: CASSMGRVDNSPLHF.

V usage is TRBV7-2 and J usage is TRBJ2-7; TCRdb indicates TRBD1, and absent DNA this call remains unverified. From germline, CDR1 is SGHTA and CDR2 FQGNSA. The CDR3 runs 15 residues. This chain's CDR3 is CASSLLPGQTYEQYF. The full variable domain, in which reference TRBV7-2 and TRBJ2-7 provide the parts outside the CDR3, is GAGVSQSPSNKVTEKGKDVELRCDPISGHTALYWYRQSLGQGLEFLIYFQGNSAPDKSGLPSDRFSAERTGGSVSTLTIQRTQQEDSAVYLCASSLLPGQTYEQYFGPGTRLTVT.

This chain links TRBV19 with TRBJ2-1. CDR1 is LNHDA, CDR2 SQIVND, per germline (reference sequence). This CDR3 is 14 amino acids long. The CDR3 loop reads CASSISFEYNELFF.